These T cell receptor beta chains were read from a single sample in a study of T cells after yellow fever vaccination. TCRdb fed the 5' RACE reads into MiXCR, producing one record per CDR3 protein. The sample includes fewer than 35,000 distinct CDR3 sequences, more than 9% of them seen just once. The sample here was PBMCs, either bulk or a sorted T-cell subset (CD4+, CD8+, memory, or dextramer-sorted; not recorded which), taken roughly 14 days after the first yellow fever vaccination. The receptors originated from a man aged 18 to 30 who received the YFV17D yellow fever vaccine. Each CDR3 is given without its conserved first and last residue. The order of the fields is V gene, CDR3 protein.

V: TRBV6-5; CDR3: ASSYRWGDEQF
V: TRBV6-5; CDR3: ASGQGTNSNQPQH
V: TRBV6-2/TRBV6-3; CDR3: ASRGTVNYGYT
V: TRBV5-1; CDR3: ASSPVSGGAYEQY
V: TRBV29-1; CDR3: SGGQGATDTQY
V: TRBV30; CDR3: AWMGQEYNEQF
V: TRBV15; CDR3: ATSRVLRELAGGHTDTQY
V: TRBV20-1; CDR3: SATGTLAPADTQY
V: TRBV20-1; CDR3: SARDPTSYHEQF
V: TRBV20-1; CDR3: SARPLAGASETQY
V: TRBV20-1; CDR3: SARERGANTGELF
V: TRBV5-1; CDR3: ASSLEGTAAYEQY
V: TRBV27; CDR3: ASRKGGQSNQPQH
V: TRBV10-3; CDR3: AISEPRDSKISFKSSGANVLT
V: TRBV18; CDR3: ASSPAGQETQY
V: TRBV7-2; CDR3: ASNSYRAYGYT
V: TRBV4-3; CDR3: ASSQEYNEQF
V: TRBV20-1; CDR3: SALGIEEQF
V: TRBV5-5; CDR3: ASSSFRQDEAF
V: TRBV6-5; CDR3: ASSYQAGLAKNIQY
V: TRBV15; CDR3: ATSRAQGGGKLF
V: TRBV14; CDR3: ASSSGQGVTNEKLF
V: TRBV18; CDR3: ASSRGTGLGETQY
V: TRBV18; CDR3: ASSRDIQETQY
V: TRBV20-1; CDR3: AYTGTEKLF
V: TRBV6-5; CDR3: ASSYRTGDYGYT
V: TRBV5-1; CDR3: ASCPGKEFNFFSYNEQF
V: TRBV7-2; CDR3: ASSLEGGGAGYEQY
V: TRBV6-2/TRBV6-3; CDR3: ASSYGGINQPQH
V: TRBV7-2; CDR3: ASSLVAVSEQY
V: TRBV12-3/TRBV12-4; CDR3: ASSSQGEKQY
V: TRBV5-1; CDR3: ASSLTGTSKDEQY
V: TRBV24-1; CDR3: ATSDDRGRGDTQY
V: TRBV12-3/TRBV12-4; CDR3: ASGHRASYNEQF
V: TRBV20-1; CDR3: SARPAIENEKLF
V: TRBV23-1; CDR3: ASTVPGADTDTQY
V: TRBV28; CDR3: ASSDSAQETQY
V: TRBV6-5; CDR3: ASSLSDTQY
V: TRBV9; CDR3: ASSVVAGATYEQY
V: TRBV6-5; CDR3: ASSYSRGTNEKLF
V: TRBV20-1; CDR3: SASRTGGNTIY
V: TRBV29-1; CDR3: SVSGTGFNQPQH
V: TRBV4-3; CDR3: ASSQALSSYNSPLH
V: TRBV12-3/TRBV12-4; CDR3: ASSSMGARNEQF
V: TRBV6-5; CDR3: ASSYSIRLAGDEDTQY
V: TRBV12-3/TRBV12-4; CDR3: ASASGTWFQQSTEAF